This TCR beta chain appears in the sequencing data of a study of regulatory and conventional T cells in RAG deficiency listed by TCRdb under 2017. At the level of the whole study: To compare the diversity and composition of the repertoires of Treg, conventional CD4+ and CD8+ T cells between RAG-deficient patients and healthy controls, the study applied high-throughput TCR beta sequencing. The paper as a whole reports these results and caveats: In Omenn syndrome and CID/AS patients compared with controls, roughly 99-fold fewer unique TCR beta sequences were detected from Treg cells, versus roughly 9.4-fold fewer for other subsets. Compared with control T-cell subpopulations, the RAG-deficient patients had markedly lower Shannon entropy and higher Simpson indices. Shorter CDR3 lengths were found in all patient T-cell subsets, and >85% Treg-Tconv repertoire overlap at nucleotide and amino acid level was observed in Omenn syndrome patients. In Omenn syndrome patients, sorted CD25-high CD127-low cells may represent peripherally activated cells rather than bona fide Treg cells. Some T-cell subset analyses were not done for some subjects.

Regarding this clone: Its antigen remains undetermined. No base qualities exist here, and no much larger clone lies one base off it.

Before genomic DNA was extracted, conventional CD4+ T cells were isolated from blood as CD25-low CD127-high cells. Several healthy control donors were used as the comparison group for repertoire analyses. V is trimmed back by 3 bases and J by 15 bases, and the junction contains 13 bases that no gene match accounts for. The CDR3 numbers 16 residues from cysteine through phenylalanine. Just CDR3 DNA is preserved here, 48 bases in frame from base 1. CDR1 is given as LNHNV and CDR2 as YYDKDF, both from the germline V gene (reference sequence). The library was prepared using the immunoSEQ multiplex PCR assay. Genomic DNA from the sorted T-cell subsets was used to amplify and sequence rearranged TCR beta chain products. Regarding the original processing steps: Shannon entropy and Simpson indices were used to measure how diverse the repertoire of productive TCR beta rearrangements was. To assess clonal expansion, the frequencies of the 100 most abundant productive TCR beta clonotypes were added up as a share of total reads. The TRB repertoires were evaluated with a self-reactivity index based on amino acid usage at CDR3beta positions 6 and 7. Two-way ANOVA was applied to the repertoire analyses, whereas Student t or Mann-Whitney tests were applied to the flow cytometric analyses. This immuneACCESS table, as held by TCRdb, lists in-frame sequences with V and J called but not all clones. Of the missing ones, under half trace to an unresolved V gene in checked studies; the others have no known cause. That table supplies the V and J calls and clone size; D and trimming were determined from the DNA. This sample lists roughly 29,000 clones; about 96% were detected once. The top ten hold around 0.2% of the sample.

These data also featured in a second study, about regulatory T cells. As that second study puts it: In the multiplex PCR, 52 forward TRBV primers and 13 reverse TRBJ primers were used, and assay-based and computational corrections were applied for amplification bias. In patients, repertoires had restricted unique TRB V-J pairs and skewed V and J gene usage, with regulatory T cells showing the most marked changes. The study compared T-cell receptor beta repertoires of sorted regulatory, conventional CD4+ and CD8+ T cells in CD3G-deficient patients with those in healthy controls. Peripheral blood mononuclear cells were isolated by Ficoll density separation. Rearranged TRB loci were amplified from genomic DNA by multiplex PCR within the immunoSEQ assay. Sequencing of the TRB amplicons was done on an Illumina HiSeq platform. Raw sequences were error-filtered and aligned to reference gene sequences by custom algorithms, then analyzed with the immunoSEQ online tools. Productive and nonproductive TRB rearrangement frequencies were evaluated among both unique and total sequences. For group comparisons, t tests, Mann-Whitney tests or two-way ANOVA were performed in Prism software.

The specimen sequenced was CD25- CD4+ T cells sorted from blood. This TCR derives from a human donor in good health. The rearrangement joined TRBV15 to TRBJ2-1; TRBD2 lines up with 14 middle nucleotides. The nucleotide sequence is given as TGTGCCACCAGCAGGAATGCCCGACTAGCGGGGGGGGTTCGGTTCTTC. It encodes CATSRNARLAGGVRFF.